These T cell receptor beta chains were read from a single sample in a study of cytomegalovirus exposure and HLA in healthy donors. Here immunoSEQ multiplex PCR was the method, and the copy in TCRdb shows in-frame clones only, minus some. The sample lists more than 95,000 clones; 83% were seen once. The material sequenced was PBMCs. These receptors all come from a man aged 18 to 35 in good health and CMV-seronegative. Both conserved end residues are part of each CDR3. Each record gives: V gene, clone size, D gene, J gene, CDR3 protein, CDR3 DNA. The D gene is left open where the match is weak. For some rows the clone size is stated as once, few or many, or as a class when expanded; others skip it.

>TRBV9|.|.|TRBJ1-2
CASSPQVNYGYTF
TGTGCCAGCAGCCCTCAGGTTAACTATGGCTACACCTTC
>TRBV5-1|.|.|TRBJ1-1
CASSGSGRTEAFF
TGCGCCAGCAGCGGTTCAGGGAGGACTGAAGCTTTCTTT
>TRBV4-1|.|.|TRBJ2-1
CASSPSTAYNEQFF
TGCGCCAGCAGCCCAAGCACAGCTTACAATGAGCAGTTCTTC
>TRBV30|.|.|TRBJ2-4
CAWSPSDIQYF
TGTGCCTGGAGTCCCAGTGACATTCAGTACTTC
>TRBV7-2|few|.|TRBJ2-7
CASSLDQRGGYEQYF
TGTGCCAGCAGCTTAGATCAGAGGGGGGGCTACGAGCAGTACTTC
>TRBV12-5|once|TRBD1|TRBJ2-7
CASGLVPGTGEYEQYF
TGTGCTAGTGGTTTGGTACCTGGGACAGGGGAGTACGAGCAGTACTTC
>TRBV28|.|.|TRBJ1-4
CASSLQGTREKLFF
TGTGCCAGCAGTTTACAGGGGACACGTGAAAAACTGTTTTTT
>TRBV7-2|once|TRBD1|TRBJ2-7
CASSFTGGPNSYEQYF
TGTGCCAGCAGCTTTACAGGGGGCCCTAACTCCTACGAGCAGTACTTC
>TRBV25-1|.|.|TRBJ2-2
CASSKDKNTGELFF
TGTGCCAGCAGTAAGGACAAAAACACCGGGGAGCTGTTTTTT
>TRBV7-2|.|.|TRBJ2-3
CASSWGDDTQYF
TGTGCCAGCAGCTGGGGGGACGATACGCAGTATTTT
>TRBV6-5|.|.|TRBJ2-3
CASTSEGRTDTQYF
TGTGCCAGCACTTCGGAGGGCCGGACAGATACGCAGTATTTT
>TRBV20-1|.|.|TRBJ1-5
CSAATGQPQHF
TGCAGTGCTGCCACAGGTCAGCCCCAGCATTTT
>TRBV6-5|few|.|TRBJ2-7
CASSVRVSYEQYF
TGTGCCAGCAGTGTCAGGGTCTCCTACGAGCAGTACTTC
>TRBV7-9|.|TRBD2|TRBJ2-1
CASSFASGMNNEQFF
TGTGCCAGCAGCTTTGCTAGCGGGATGAACAATGAGCAGTTCTTC
>TRBV4-3|few|.|TRBJ2-6
CASSQVGVLSGANVLTF
TGCGCCAGCAGCCAGGTGGGAGTCCTCTCTGGGGCCAACGTCCTGACTTTC
>TRBV2|.|TRBD2|TRBJ2-3
CASSGPGGSTDTQYF
TGTGCCAGCAGTGGTCCGGGAGGGAGCACAGATACGCAGTATTTT
>TRBV2|.|.|TRBJ2-1
CASTAGGSSYNEQFF
TGTGCCAGCACCGCCGGGGGTAGCTCCTACAATGAGCAGTTCTTC
>TRBV28|.|.|TRBJ1-2
CASSLARDGYTF
TGTGCCAGCAGTTTAGCCAGGGATGGCTACACCTTC
>TRBV10-1|.|.|TRBJ2-7
CASSESEPYEQYF
TGCGCCAGCAGTGAGTCCGAGCCCTACGAGCAGTACTTC
>TRBV6-5|.|.|TRBJ1-2
CASTGIQGDYGYTF
TGTGCCAGCACCGGCATACAGGGAGACTATGGCTACACCTTC
>TRBV25-1|.|.|TRBJ1-4
CASSELGRDNEKLFF
TGTGCCAGCAGTGAGTTAGGGCGGGATAATGAAAAACTGTTTTTT
>TRBV7-2|.|TRBD1|TRBJ2-7
CASSLRTGTDYEQYF
TGTGCCAGCAGCCTGCGAACCGGGACAGATTACGAGCAGTACTTC
>TRBV7-2|.|TRBD2|TRBJ2-7
CASSLGGGSYEQYF
TGTGCCAGCAGCTTGGGCGGGGGCTCCTACGAGCAGTACTTC
>TRBV15|.|.|TRBJ2-7
CATSIRPGAGYEQYF
TGTGCCACCAGCATCCGCCCCGGGGCGGGGTACGAGCAGTACTTC
>TRBV15|once|.|TRBJ1-1
CATSRIVSPQAFF
TGTGCCACCAGCAGAATCGTCTCTCCCCAAGCTTTCTTT
>TRBV11-3|.|TRBD1|TRBJ2-1
CASSPDRGGNEQFF
TGTGCCAGCAGCCCCGACAGGGGCGGCAATGAGCAGTTCTTC
>TRBV10-1|.|.|TRBJ2-1
CASSERGMVNEQFF
TGCGCCAGCAGTGAGAGGGGAATGGTCAATGAGCAGTTCTTC
>TRBV7-9|.|.|TRBJ1-2
CASSRTSRVSGMGYGYTF
TGTGCCAGCAGCCGTACGAGTCGGGTTTCAGGGATGGGCTATGGCTACACCTTC